The 3 T cell receptor beta chains listed next were all sequenced from one sample in a study of early T cells in non-severe SARS-CoV-2 infection. MiXCR, run by TCRdb on the 5' RACE reads, gives a single entry per CDR3 protein. The table has roughly 100,000 distinct CDR3 sequences, roughly an eighth seen once. The sequenced sample consisted of whole blood. The receptors come from an adult who was a healthcare worker with PCR-confirmed SARS-CoV-2 infection or an uninfected control (not recorded which).

The chain is built from TRBV3-1 and TRBJ1-1; D unclear. Trimming stripped 1 base from V and 4 bases from J, with 7 bases between. CDR3 length: 13 amino acids. Germline V lookup: CDR1 LGHDT, CDR2 YNNKEL (reference sequence). CDR3 DNA sequence: TGTGCCAGCAGCCAAGCGAGGACCACTGAAGCTTTCTTT. It translates to CASSQARTTEAFF.

This clonotype was observed at least ten times. The chain couples TRBV24-1 to TRBJ1-2, with 12 bases fitting TRBD1. The junction had 7 bases not matched to a gene; V was cut back by 4 bases and J by 8 bases. Germline V gene data show CDR1 as KGHDR and CDR2 as SFDVKD. This CDR3 has 15 residues. CDR3 sequence (DNA): TGTGCCACCAGTGACTCTGGGACAGGGGGCCGGGGCTACACCTTC. Protein product: CATSDSGTGGRGYTF.

The J gene is TRBJ2-1, the V gene TRBV5-1; either TRBD1 or TRBD2 may supply D (6 bases each). This CDR3 has 13 amino acids. Germline-derived CDR1 and CDR2 are SGHRS and YFSETQ. V shed 3 bases and J shed 8 bases, with 12 bases lying between them. CDR3 nucleotide sequence: TGCGCCAGCAGCTCTCTGGGGGGCGATGAGCAGTTCTTC. Translated: CASSSLGGDEQFF.